The 22 T cell receptor beta chains listed next were all sequenced from one sample in a study of T cells in Graves' hyperthyroidism and ophthalmopathy. Amplification of TCR beta CDR3 regions used RNA as the template. HTBI primers were used for first-round RT-PCR of the TCR CDR3. TCRdb processed the multiplex PCR reads anew with MiXCR; each CDR3 protein has one entry. The data contain 300,000 to 350,000 distinct CDR3 sequences, less than 20% of them singletons. Specimen: blood. These receptors came from a middle-aged woman with Graves' ophthalmopathy.

This clonotype was seen many times. The V gene is TRBV18, the J gene TRBJ2-7, with TRBD1 as a possible D gene (5 bases). Per germline, CDR1 KGHSH and CDR2 LQKENI. CDR3 length equals 12 residues. The V end was cut by 6 bases, the J end by 7 bases, with 13 bases between. CDR3 loop: CASSLGKGEQYF. Written as DNA, the CDR3 is TGTGCCAGCTCCCTCGGCAAGGGGGAGCAGTACTTC.

This clonotype was seen ten or more times. The chain recombines TRBV2 with TRBJ2-7; D might be TRBD2 (5 bases). The germline V gene has CDR1 SNHLY and CDR2 FYNNEI. This CDR3 spans 13 amino acids. The ends were cut back, 6 bases at V and 1 base at J, with 10 bases in the middle. For the CDR3, the DNA is TGTGCCAGCAGCCGAGGGCCATCCTACGAGCAGTACTTC. Translated, it gives CASSRGPSYEQYF.

This clonotype was counted ten times or more. The chain employs TRBV11-2 and TRBJ2-7; D call uncertain. The germline gives CDR1 SGHAT, CDR2 FQNNGV. This CDR3 spans 13 amino acids. V lost 0 bases, J lost 4 bases, and 7 bases lay in between. As DNA, the CDR3 is TGTGCCAGCAGCTTAGAATTTACTTACGAGCAGTACTTC. This encodes CASSLEFTYEQYF.

This clonotype was seen many times. This sequence joins TRBV10-2 and TRBJ1-2, with D tentatively TRBD1 (5 bases). The CDR3 is made up of 14 amino acids. The germline gives CDR1 WSHSY, CDR2 SAAADI. V was clipped by 0 bases and J by 3 bases, with 8 bases between them. The CDR3 DNA is TGCGCCAGCAGTGAGTCGGACACTTACTATGGCTACACCTTC. The encoded protein is CASSESDTYYGYTF.

There are many counts of this clonotype. The chain recombines TRBV3-1 with TRBJ1-5; no clear D. V lost 2 bases, J lost 7 bases, and 12 bases lay in between. The CDR3 length is 14 residues. Germline V gene sequence: CDR1 LGHDT, CDR2 YNNKEL (reference sequence). In nucleotides, the CDR3 is TGTGCCAGCAGCCAATCGGTGGCCGGCCAGCCCCAGCATTTT. This codes for CASSQSVAGQPQHF.

The table lists this clonotype with many counts. The chain links TRBV11-3 to TRBJ1-1, with 9 bases matching TRBD1. Germline V gene data show CDR1 as SGHNT and CDR2 as YENEEA. With 4 bases clipped from V and 3 bases from J, the junction kept 9 bases outside the gene matches. The CDR3 covers 16 residues. The CDR3 DNA follows: TGTGCCAGCAGCTCCGGGACAGGGTGGAGTGACACTGAAGCTTTCTTT. Its translation is CASSSGTGWSDTEAFF.

In this sample, this clonotype turned up many times. The chain joins TRBV20-1 to TRBJ2-5; D uncertain. This CDR3 is 14 amino acids long. V lost 7 bases and J lost 2, with 17 bases in between. Looked up from germline, CDR1 is DFQATT and CDR2 is SNEGSKA (reference sequence). The CDR3 sequence is CSVSTGVAQETQYF. The CDR3 DNA is TGCAGTGTCAGCACCGGAGTAGCACAAGAGACCCAGTACTTC.

This clonotype has ten or more counts. J is TRBJ2-5 and V is TRBV20-1; TRBD2 matches at 11 bases. The CDR3 runs to 15 residues. The junction had 9 bases not matched to a gene; V was cut back by 6 bases and J by 3 bases. The V gene's germline CDR1 is DFQATT and CDR2 SNEGSKA (reference sequence). The CDR3 DNA reads as TGCAGTGCCACGAGTCTAGCGGGAGGAGAAGAGACCCAGTACTTC. Its protein product is CSATSLAGGEETQYF.

In this sample, this clonotype turned up many times. The chain joins TRBV24-1 to TRBJ2-7; perhaps TRBD1 as D (6 bases). The CDR3 consists of 14 residues. Germline lookup yields CDR1 KGHDR and CDR2 SFDVKD. With 3 bases removed from V and 2 bases from J, the gap between germline ends came to 10 bases. CDR3 region: CATSDPRDTYEQYF. In DNA form, the CDR3 reads TGTGCCACCAGTGATCCCCGGGACACCTACGAGCAGTACTTC.

In this sample, this clonotype turned up a few times. V and J are TRBV18 and TRBJ1-1; 8 bases match TRBD1. The J segment lost 1 base and the V segment lost 1 base, leaving 5 bases of the junction unmatched. Per germline, CDR1 KGHSH and CDR2 LQKENI. This CDR3 is 16 amino acids long. CDR3 DNA sequence: TGTGCCAGCTCACCACTGACAGGGGCTTCGAACACTGAAGCTTTCTTT. Its translation: CASSPLTGASNTEAFF. Looking up the rest from reference TRBV18 and TRBJ1-1 gives the full variable domain: NAGVMQNPRHLVRRRGQEARLRCSPMKGHSHVYWYRQLPEEGLKFMVYLQKENIIDESGMPKERFSAEFPKEGPSILRIQQVVRGDSAAYFCASSPLTGASNTEAFFGQGTRLTVV.

On this clonotype: Mismatch with germline at one junction end may stem from a read error. The genes are TRBV6-5 and TRBJ2-5; tentative D call: TRBD2 (6 bases). Germline V CDR1 and CDR2: MNHEY, SVGAGI. The CDR3 consists of 14 residues. CDR3 region: CAISSGVQGQTQYF. The CDR3 DNA reads TGTGCCATCAGTTCGGGGGTCCAGGGACAGACCCAGTACTTC.

This clonotype was seen many times. The rearrangement joins TRBV27 to TRBJ2-2; D gene ambiguous. This CDR3 is 16 amino acids long. Germline V lookup: CDR1 MNHEY, CDR2 SMNVEV (reference sequence). Trimming cost V 2 bases and J 4 bases, with 14 bases left between them. The CDR3 spells CASSLVNSRLTGELFF. The CDR3, as DNA: TGTGCCAGCAGTTTAGTCAACAGTCGACTCACCGGGGAGCTGTTTTTT.

This clonotype was counted ten times or more. The chain joins TRBV7-2 to TRBJ2-2; TRBD2 matches 7 bases. CDR3 size: 14 residues. V shed 5 bases and J 6 bases; nucleotides not matched to a gene: 6. Germline values: CDR1 SGHTA, CDR2 FQGNSA. The CDR3 DNA sequence: TGTGCCAGCAGCCGTGGGGGGGAGGCCGGGGAGCTGTTTTTT. Amino acid sequence: CASSRGGEAGELFF.

This clonotype was observed many times. The rearrangement joins TRBV5-8 to TRBJ1-5; D not certain. CDR1 is SGHTS, CDR2 YDEGEE, per germline. V dropped 5 bases and J dropped 7 bases, with 13 bases sitting between them. The CDR3 has 13 amino acids. This CDR3 is CASRYKGLQPQHF. In DNA form, the CDR3 reads TGTGCCAGCAGGTATAAGGGTCTCCAGCCCCAGCATTTT.

V gene TRBV28 combines with J gene TRBJ1-2; 7 bases agree with TRBD1. The germline gives CDR1 MDHEN, CDR2 SYDVKM. V shed 3 bases and J 7 bases; nucleotides not matched to a gene: 8. The CDR3 totals 14 residues. The CDR3 reads CASSFLGQGGGYTF. The CDR3 DNA follows: TGTGCCAGCAGTTTTTTGGGGCAGGGGGGTGGCTACACCTTC.

This clonotype was recorded at least ten times. The chain joins TRBV7-2 to TRBJ1-5; TRBD1 might be the D (5 bases). CDR3 length: 12 residues. In germline, CDR1 is SGHTA, CDR2 FQGNSA. Trimming stripped 5 bases from V and 5 bases from J, with 7 bases between. The CDR3 DNA is TGTGCCAGCAGCGGGGCCCATCAGCCCCAGCATTTT. Its protein product is CASSGAHQPQHF. Full variable domain (outside the CDR3, taken from reference TRBV7-2 and TRBJ1-5): GAGVSQSPSNKVTEKGKDVELRCDPISGHTALYWYRQSLGQGLEFLIYFQGNSAPDKSGLPSDRFSAERTGGSVSTLTIQRTQQEDSAVYLCASSGAHQPQHFGDGTRLSIL.

This clonotype has ten or more counts. The gene calls are TRBV10-3 and TRBJ2-7, with D uncertain. Germline V gene data show CDR1 as ENHRY and CDR2 as SYGVKD. CDR3 length: 14 amino acids. The V gene lost 6 bases and the J gene lost 2 bases, with 14 bases spanning the gap. As DNA, the CDR3 is TGTGCCATCAGAGGCGATAGAGGAGCCTACGAGCAGTACTTC. This encodes CAIRGDRGAYEQYF.

On this clonotype itself: At one end the junction does not follow the germline gene, possibly because of a read error. The chain employs TRBV27 and TRBJ1-2, with a weak D call TRBD1 (5 bases). Germline CDR1 and CDR2: MNHEY and SMNVEV (reference sequence). The CDR3 runs 13 residues. The CDR3 region has the DNA TGTGCCAGCAGGGGCGGGGGTGGCTATGGCTACAACTTC. Translation: CASRGGGGYGYNF.

This clonotype was observed many times. This chain connects TRBV19 to TRBJ1-5; 9 nucleotides line up with TRBD1. Germline-derived CDR1 and CDR2 are LNHDA and SQIVND (reference sequence). The CDR3 totals 16 residues. The V segment lost 4 bases and the J segment 5 bases; nucleotides outside the gene matches: 9. CDR3 nucleotides: TGTGCCAGTAGTAGCCCCGGGACAGGGTCGCATCAGCCCCAGCATTTT. This gives the protein CASSSPGTGSHQPQHF.

This clonotype appeared many times. J is TRBJ2-7 and V is TRBV18; D uncertain. Looked up from germline, CDR1 is KGHSH and CDR2 is LQKENI. Trimming stripped 8 bases from V and 4 bases from J, with 15 bases between. The CDR3 has 13 residues. This CDR3 is CASSPPAAYEQYF. The CDR3 DNA sequence: TGTGCCAGCAGCCCCCCCGCGGCTTACGAGCAGTACTTC.

This chain uses TRBV6-1 with TRBJ2-7; 8 bases align to TRBD1. The ends lost 10 bases at V and 6 bases at J; junction bases unmatched: 5. The CDR3 is made up of 11 amino acids. Looked up from germline, CDR1 is MNHNS and CDR2 is SASEGT. CDR3 loop: CATRTGTEQYF. The CDR3 DNA sequence: TGTGCCACTCGGACAGGGACCGAGCAGTACTTC.

Ten or more counts support this clonotype. The rearrangement joins TRBV12-3 or TRBV12-4 to TRBJ1-2; D not certain. The V gene lost 6 bases and the J gene lost 4 bases, with 15 bases spanning the gap. CDR3 length equals 14 residues. CDR3 DNA sequence: TGTGCCAGCAGCCGTGCGAACATCGGCTATGGCTACACCTTC. It translates to CASSRANIGYGYTF.